The next 20 T cell receptor beta chains were all read from a single sample in a study of early stage breast cancer tumors. Data came from immunoSEQ multiplex PCR; TCRdb stores just in-frame clones and leaves some out. The sample has 4,500 to 6,000 clones, under 80% seen once; the top ten hold 15% to 19%. The sample comprised breast tumor tissue. The receptor source for this set is a person between 55 and 69 years old with breast cancer.

This clone occurred a few times. The chain uses TRBV7-8 and TRBJ1-1, with D unclear. Germline loops: CDR1 SGHVS, CDR2 FQNEAQ. CDR3 length: 15 amino acids. V gave up 5 bases and J gave up 7 bases, with 20 bases separating them. The CDR3 DNA reads as TGTGCCAGCAGCGCCGCTAGTGGAGTTGGAGTTGAAGCTTTCTTT. It specifies CASSAASGVGVEAFF.

V and J are TRBV15 and TRBJ2-1, with 10 nucleotides matching TRBD1. The J segment lost 4 bases and the V segment lost 3 bases, leaving 9 bases of the junction unmatched. The V gene's germline CDR1 is LNHNV and CDR2 YYDKDF (reference sequence). The length of the CDR3 is 17 residues. The CDR3 spells CATSRGEGQGIYNEQFF. In DNA form, the CDR3 reads TGTGCCACCAGCAGGGGGGAGGGACAGGGGATATACAATGAGCAGTTCTTC. The variable domain in full, completed from reference TRBV15 and TRBJ2-1, reads DAMVIQNPRYQVTQFGKPVTLSCSQTLNHNVMYWYQQKSSQAPKLLFHYYDKDFNNEADTPDNFQSRRPNTSFCFLDIRSPGLGDTAMYLCATSRGEGQGIYNEQFFGPGTRLTVL.

The chain employs TRBV28 and TRBJ2-2, with TRBD2 as a possible D gene (6 bases). V was shortened by 6 bases and J by 7 bases, with 27 bases between the two germline ends. The CDR3 sequence is 18 residues long. The germline V gene has CDR1 MDHEN and CDR2 SYDVKM. The CDR3, as DNA: TGTGCCAGCAGCCACGAATACCGGTGGAGGGAACGGGTCGGGGAGCTGTTTTTT. As protein: CASSHEYRWRERVGELFF.

The V call is TRBV7-2, the J call TRBJ2-7, with 8 bases fitting TRBD1. Trimming cost V 8 bases and J 7 bases; bases outside gene matches: 13. The CDR3 loop spans 14 amino acids. CDR1 and CDR2 (germline): SGHTA, FQGNSA. The CDR3 nucleotides are TGTGCCAGCTCGTGGAGGCAGGGGGCGGAAGAGCAGTACTTC. Its protein is CASSWRQGAEEQYF.

Comment on this clone: Other DNA sequences of this sample code for an identical CDR3. This chain uses TRBV5-1 with TRBJ2-7; the D call may be TRBD1 or TRBD2 (7 bases each). This CDR3 is 13 amino acids long. Germline CDR1 reads SGHRS; CDR2 reads YFSETQ. Trimming removed 2 bases from V and 5 bases from J, with 11 bases in between. The DNA for the CDR3 is TGCGCCAGCAGCTTTCCAGGGGGGGACGAGCAGTACTTC. Protein sequence: CASSFPGGDEQYF.

J is TRBJ2-3 and V is TRBV11-1, with 12 bases fitting TRBD1. Per the germline V gene, CDR1 is SGHAT and CDR2 is FQDESV (reference sequence). With V trimmed by 5 bases and J by 5 bases, 11 bases remained unmatched. The CDR3 has 17 residues. CDR3 sequence reads: CASSIDPGQGAKDTQYF. The DNA for the CDR3 is TGTGCCAGCAGCATTGACCCGGGACAGGGGGCAAAAGATACGCAGTATTTT.

This chain uses TRBV7-9 with TRBJ1-2; 9 bases line up with TRBD1. The CDR3 covers 13 residues. Per germline, CDR1 SEHNR and CDR2 FQNEAQ (reference sequence). The junction had 6 bases not matched to a gene; V was cut back by 5 bases and J by 8 bases. The CDR3 sequence: CASSPGTGTGYTF. The CDR3 DNA reads as TGTGCCAGCAGCCCCGGGACAGGGACCGGCTACACCTTC.

The V gene is TRBV5-1, the J gene TRBJ2-2, with D possibly TRBD2 on 5 matching bases. CDR1 SGHRS and CDR2 YFSETQ come from the germline V gene. This CDR3 is built from 13 residues. The V end was cut by 3 bases, the J end by 7 bases, with 10 bases between. CDR3 DNA: TGCGCCAGCAGCTGGGCGGGTAACGGGGAGCTGTTTTTT. Translated, it gives CASSWAGNGELFF.

V usage is TRBV2 and J usage is TRBJ1-2; no firm D call. Trimming left V 4 bases short and J 0 bases short, with 12 bases between. The germline CDR1 and CDR2 sequences are SNHLY and FYNNEI. This CDR3 comprises 15 residues. CDR3 nucleotides: TGTGCCAGCAGTGGGTTCGCGAACGCTAACTATGGCTACACCTTC. Encoded protein: CASSGFANANYGYTF.

This clone showed up just a few times. The CDR3 DNA reads TGTGCCAGCAGCCCCCCGGGGGCCTCAGCTGCAGATACGCAGTATTTT. Translation gives CASSPPGASAADTQYF. The rearrangement uses TRBV7-9 and TRBJ2-3; the D call may be TRBD1 or TRBD2 (6 bases each). V was shortened by 5 bases and J by 4 bases, with 19 bases between the two germline ends. Germline V gene lookup returns CDR1 SEHNR and CDR2 FQNEAQ (reference sequence). The CDR3 covers 16 residues.

V is TRBV27 and J is TRBJ2-1, with TRBD2 matching over 9 bases. The CDR3 length is 15 residues. Germline V lookup: CDR1 MNHEY, CDR2 SMNVEV (reference sequence). V shed 4 bases and J 5 bases; nucleotides not matched to a gene: 6. CDR3 nucleotide sequence: TGTGCCAGCAGTTGGGCTAGCGGGGCACACAATGAGCAGTTCTTC. This gives the protein CASSWASGAHNEQFF.

The chain has TRBV9 and TRBJ1-1; maybe TRBD1 (5 bases). V lost 4 bases, J lost 0 bases, and 10 bases lay in between. Germline values: CDR1 SGDLS, CDR2 YYNGEE. The CDR3 is 14 residues long. CDR3 DNA sequence: TGTGCCAGCAGCTCCAGGGCAGTGAACACTGAAGCTTTCTTT. Its protein product is CASSSRAVNTEAFF.

This clone came up once. The DNA for the CDR3 is TGTGCCATCACCGAGGAGGGACTTGGAAGCAATCAGCCCCAGCATTTT. Its translation is CAITEEGLGSNQPQHF. The rearrangement joins TRBV10-3 to TRBJ1-5, with D possibly being TRBD1 (5 bases). Trimming shortened V by 7 bases and J by 1 base, and 17 bases separated the two germline ends. Germline V gene sequence: CDR1 ENHRY, CDR2 SYGVKD. CDR3 length equals 16 residues.

The gene calls are TRBV15 and TRBJ2-5; D not resolved. The germline CDR1 and CDR2 sequences are LNHNV and YYDKDF (reference sequence). The V gene lost 3 bases and the J gene lost 5 bases, with 4 bases spanning the gap. This CDR3 region has 11 residues. This CDR3 reads CATSRSETQYF. The DNA for the CDR3 is TGTGCCACCAGCAGGTCGGAGACCCAGTACTTC.

V and J are TRBV19 and TRBJ2-1; D is perhaps TRBD1 (5 bases). This CDR3 region has 16 residues. V shed 0 bases and J shed 12 bases, with 21 bases lying between them. Per germline, CDR1 LNHDA and CDR2 SQIVND (reference sequence). Here the CDR3 reads CASSIEGSRGRSRQFF. CDR3 DNA sequence: TGTGCCAGTAGTATAGAAGGGTCTAGGGGCCGCTCTCGGCAGTTCTTC.

J is TRBJ1-1 and V is TRBV7-9; 7 bases agree with TRBD1. This CDR3 comprises 13 residues. The trim removed 1 base at V and 10 bases at J, leaving 6 bases unmatched. CDR1 and CDR2 from the germline V gene are SEHNR and FQNEAQ (reference sequence). The CDR3 DNA reads as TGTGCCAGCAGCTTAGAGGGGGCGGTTTTAGCTTTCTTT. As protein: CASSLEGAVLAFF.

The chain couples TRBV18 to TRBJ1-3; no firm D call. This CDR3 region has 18 residues. The ends were cut back, 3 bases at V and 0 bases at J, with 18 bases in the middle. The V gene's germline CDR1 is KGHSH and CDR2 LQKENI. CDR3 in amino acids: CASSPDLTGGFSGNTIYF. CDR3 nucleotides: TGTGCCAGCTCACCTGACTTAACCGGAGGATTCTCTGGAAACACCATATATTTT.

The chain has TRBV6-1 and TRBJ1-4; D ambiguous. Germline values: CDR1 MNHNS, CDR2 SASEGT. V was clipped by 3 bases and J by 0 bases, with 5 bases between them. The CDR3 has 14 amino acids. CDR3 in amino acids: CASSDMTTNEKLFF. The CDR3 nucleotides are TGTGCCAGCAGTGACATGACAACTAATGAAAAACTGTTTTTT.

The CDR3 loop reads CASSFVAGRNTGELFF. CDR3 nucleotides: TGTGCCAGCAGCTTTGTGGCGGGGCGTAACACCGGGGAGCTGTTTTTT. This chain joins TRBV7-9 and TRBJ2-2, with D possibly TRBD2 on 6 matching bases. Deletions cut 3 bases from V and 2 bases from J, with 13 bases between. The CDR3 is made up of 16 amino acids. In germline, CDR1 is SEHNR, CDR2 FQNEAQ (reference sequence).

This clone was detected a few times. V and J are TRBV4-2 and TRBJ2-2; 9 bases line up with TRBD1. The CDR3 contains 15 residues. V trimming: 3 bases; J trimming: 6 bases; junction bases outside the gene matches: 5. The germline CDR1 and CDR2 sequences are LGHNA and YNFKEQ. This chain's CDR3 is CASSQETGGSGELFF. Written as DNA, the CDR3 is TGTGCCAGCAGCCAGGAGACAGGGGGGTCCGGGGAGCTGTTTTTT.